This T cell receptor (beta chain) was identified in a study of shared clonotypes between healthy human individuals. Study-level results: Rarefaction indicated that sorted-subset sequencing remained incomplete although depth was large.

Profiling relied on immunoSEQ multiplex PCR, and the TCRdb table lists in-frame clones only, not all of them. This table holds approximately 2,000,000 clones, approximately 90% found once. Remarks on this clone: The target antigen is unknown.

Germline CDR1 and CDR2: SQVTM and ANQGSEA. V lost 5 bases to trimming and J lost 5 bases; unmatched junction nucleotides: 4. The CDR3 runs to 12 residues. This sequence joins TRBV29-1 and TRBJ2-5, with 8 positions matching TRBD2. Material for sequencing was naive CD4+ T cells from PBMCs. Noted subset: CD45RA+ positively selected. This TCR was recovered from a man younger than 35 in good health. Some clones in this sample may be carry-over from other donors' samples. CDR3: CSVQSGSETQYF. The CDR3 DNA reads TGCAGCGTTCAGAGCGGGAGTGAGACCCAGTACTTC. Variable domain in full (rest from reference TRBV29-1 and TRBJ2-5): SAVISQKPSRDICQRGTSLTIQCQVDSQVTMMFWYRQQPGQSLTLIATANQGSEATYESGFVIDKFPISRPNLTFSTLTVSNMSPEDSSIYLCSVQSGSETQYFGPGTRLLVL.